These 20 T cell receptor beta chains originate from one sample sequenced in a study of early T cells in non-severe SARS-CoV-2 infection. MiXCR was run by TCRdb on the 5' RACE reads, yielding one entry per CDR3 protein. This sample has fewer than 40,000 distinct CDR3 sequences, with around 5% found just once. Sample: whole blood. The receptor source for this set is an adult who was a healthcare worker with PCR-confirmed SARS-CoV-2 infection or an uninfected control (not recorded which).

This clonotype was seen a handful of times. The V and J genes are TRBV7-9 and TRBJ1-5, with 7 bases that match TRBD1. The CDR3 is 18 residues long. With 8 bases clipped from V and 3 bases from J, the junction kept 19 bases outside the gene matches. Per the germline V gene, CDR1 is SEHNR and CDR2 is FQNEAQ (reference sequence). The CDR3, as DNA: TGTGCCAGCGGTGCCGGGACAGTCCACAATTCTCACAATCAGCCCCAGCATTTT. Translating gives CASGAGTVHNSHNQPQHF.

J is TRBJ2-7 and V is TRBV10-3, with D perhaps TRBD1 (5 bases). Trimming left V 4 bases short and J 0 bases short, with 10 bases between. CDR1 is ENHRY and CDR2 is SYGVKD in the germline V gene. This CDR3 is 14 amino acids long. CDR3 residues: CAISVGAPSYEQYF. The CDR3 DNA sequence: TGTGCCATCAGTGTAGGGGCCCCCTCCTACGAGCAGTACTTC.

This clonotype was seen at least ten times. The chain uses TRBV11-3 and TRBJ2-2, with D unresolved. Germline lookup yields CDR1 SGHNT and CDR2 YENEEA. The germline V and J ends were trimmed by 8 bases and 0 bases, with 10 bases remaining between them. The CDR3 spans 14 residues. The CDR3 sequence is CASQRAANTGELFF. For the CDR3, the DNA is TGTGCCAGCCAAAGGGCAGCGAACACCGGGGAGCTGTTTTTT.

CDR3 coding DNA: TGTGCCAGCAGCCAAGGGTCGGATACGCAGTATTTT. It specifies CASSQGSDTQYF. The chain joins TRBV3-1 to TRBJ2-3; D not certain. Germline V gene data show CDR1 as LGHDT and CDR2 as YNNKEL (reference sequence). CDR3 length equals 12 residues. V was clipped by 1 base and J by 6 bases, with 5 bases between them.

This clonotype was detected only a few times. The chain uses TRBV28 and TRBJ2-1; D is possibly TRBD1 (6 bases). Looked up from germline, CDR1 is MDHEN and CDR2 is SYDVKM. The V and J ends lost 0 bases and 6 bases respectively, with 12 bases between them. The CDR3 loop spans 15 amino acids. CDR3 in amino acids: CASSLWTGRSNEQFF. In DNA, the CDR3 is TGTGCCAGCAGTTTATGGACAGGCCGCTCCAATGAGCAGTTCTTC.

The chain combines TRBV5-5 with TRBJ2-1; D gene uncertain. The CDR3 loop spans 15 amino acids. Trimming left V 2 bases short and J 3 bases short, with 12 bases between. Looked up from germline, CDR1 is SGHKS and CDR2 is YYEKEE (reference sequence). CDR3 DNA sequence: TGTGCCAGCAGCTTAGGGCCGGCAGGCTACAATGAGCAGTTCTTC. Protein sequence: CASSLGPAGYNEQFF.

The sample holds many counts of this clonotype. The chain joins TRBV7-2 to TRBJ2-1, with 8 bases aligning to TRBD2. There are 20 residues in the CDR3. Germline-derived CDR1 and CDR2 are SGHTA and FQGNSA. V trimming: 2 bases; J trimming: 0 bases; junction bases outside the gene matches: 15. CDR3 nucleotides: TGTGCCAGCAGCTTACTGACTAGCGTGGCCCACTTCAGCTCCTACAATGAGCAGTTCTTC. Amino acids: CASSLLTSVAHFSSYNEQFF.

This chain links TRBV7-9 with TRBJ2-1; TRBD2 matches at 7 bases. Germline CDR1 is SEHNR and CDR2 is FQNEAQ (reference sequence). This CDR3 is built from 15 residues. V shed 3 bases and J 5 bases; nucleotides not matched to a gene: 7. DNA for the CDR3: TGTGCCAGCAGCTTGCGCGGGAGTTTTCACAATGAGCAGTTCTTC. This gives the protein CASSLRGSFHNEQFF.

The chain uses TRBV4-3 and TRBJ1-1; 7 bases are shared with TRBD1. The V gene end was trimmed by 7 bases and the J gene end by 10 bases; junction bases not matched to a gene: 12. This CDR3 spans 13 amino acids. CDR1 is LGHNA and CDR2 is YSLEER in the germline V gene. The CDR3, as DNA: TGCGCCAGCACCCCAATGGGAGGGGGCAGAGCTTTCTTT. The encoded protein is CASTPMGGGRAFF.

The chain couples TRBV11-2 to TRBJ2-2; no clear D gene. Germline assignment: CDR1 SGHAT and CDR2 FQNNGV. The V end was cut by 5 bases, the J end by 5 bases, with 9 bases between. The CDR3 runs 13 residues. The DNA of the CDR3 is TGTGCCAGCAGCAACGCAGGAACCGGGGAGCTGTTTTTT. This gives the protein CASSNAGTGELFF.

This clonotype showed up many times. This chain joins TRBV4-1 and TRBJ2-5; D possibly matches TRBD1 or TRBD2 (5 bases each). The germline CDR1 and CDR2 sequences are MGHRA and YSYEKL. With 1 base removed from V and 0 bases from J, the gap between germline ends came to 12 bases. The CDR3 covers 16 residues. The CDR3 here is CASSQGMGENQETQYF. CDR3 nucleotide sequence: TGCGCCAGCAGCCAAGGAATGGGGGAAAACCAAGAGACCCAGTACTTC.

In this sample, this clonotype turned up a few times. One junction end disagrees with the germline gene, perhaps due to a read error. The chain couples TRBV7-6 to TRBJ2-3, with TRBD2 identical over 10 bases. CDR3 size: 14 residues. Germline V gene lookup returns CDR1 SGHVS and CDR2 FNYEAQ. The CDR3 spells CVSSGTSGTDTQYF. In DNA form, the CDR3 reads TGTGTCAGCAGCGGGACTAGCGGCACAGATACGCAGTATTTT. Full variable domain (remainder filled in from reference TRBV7-6 and TRBJ2-3): GAGVSQSPRYKVTKRGQDVALRCDPISGHVSLYWYRQALGQGPEFLTYFNYEAQQDKSGLPNDRFSAERPEGSISTLTIQRTEQRDSAMYRCVSSGTSGTDTQYFGPGTRLTVL.

This clonotype was seen repeatedly, ten times or more. The CDR3 DNA reads TGTGCCAGCAGGGAACAGGGGTTCGGCCACGAGCAGTACTTC. This translates into CASREQGFGHEQYF. This rearrangement joins TRBV6-5 to TRBJ2-7, with 7 bases lining up with TRBD1. Trimming cost V 6 bases and J 5 bases; bases outside gene matches: 10. CDR1 MNHEY and CDR2 SVGAGI come from the germline V gene. The CDR3 totals 14 residues.

V and J are TRBV3-1 and TRBJ1-6; D might be TRBD1 (6 bases). Trimming removed 5 bases from V and 12 bases from J, with 11 bases in between. The CDR3 has 12 residues. From germline, CDR1 is LGHDT and CDR2 YNNKEL (reference sequence). For the CDR3, the DNA is TGTGCCAGCAGCTTGCAGGGGTTACCCCTCCACTTT. As protein: CASSLQGLPLHF.

This clonotype was picked up many times. The chain links TRBV29-1 to TRBJ2-1, with 11 positions matching TRBD2. CDR3 length: 15 amino acids. V dropped 7 bases and J dropped 4; count of bases not matched to a gene: 9. Germline V gene lookup returns CDR1 SQVTM and CDR2 ANQGSEA. In nucleotides, the CDR3 is TGCAGCGCGGGTGCGGGACTAGCGGATTACAATGAGCAGTTCTTC. This sequence encodes CSAGAGLADYNEQFF.

This clonotype was counted only a few times. One junction end does not reproduce the germline sequence, and a read error may be involved. This chain joins TRBV11-2 and TRBJ2-3; 7 nucleotides line up with TRBD2. CDR3 size: 16 residues. CDR1 is SGHAT and CDR2 is FQNNGV in the germline V gene. The CDR3 sequence is CASSLDSGTSTDTQYF. CDR3 DNA sequence: TGTGCCAGCAGCCTAGACAGCGGGACTAGCACAGATACGCAGTATTTT. Supplemented by reference TRBV11-2 and TRBJ2-3, the full variable domain reads EAGVAQSPRYKIIEKRQSVAFWCNPISGHATLYWYQQILGQGPKLLIQFQNNGVVDDSQLPKDRFSAERLKGVDSTLKIQPAKLEDSAVYLCASSLDSGTSTDTQYFGPGTRLTVL.

This clonotype was observed a few times. The V gene is TRBV19, the J gene TRBJ2-5, with no clear D. Trimming left V 3 bases short and J 5 bases short, with 13 bases between. This CDR3 region has 14 residues. CDR1 and CDR2 (germline): LNHDA, SQIVND (reference sequence). Here the CDR3 reads CASSITANLETQYF. The DNA for the CDR3 is TGTGCCAGTAGTATCACGGCCAACCTGGAGACCCAGTACTTC.

This clonotype occurred many times. The V gene is TRBV10-3, the J gene TRBJ2-5; D gene ambiguous. V lost 2 bases and J lost 9, with 7 bases in between. Germline CDR1 is ENHRY and CDR2 is SYGVKD. This CDR3 has 11 residues. Here the CDR3 DNA reads TGTGCCATCAGTGAGGGTAACGCCCAGTACTTC. This encodes CAISEGNAQYF.

This clonotype has ten or more counts. CDR3 residues: CASSQQGTNQPQHF. CDR3 DNA sequence: TGCGCCAGCAGCCAACAAGGGACAAATCAGCCCCAGCATTTT. The J gene is TRBJ1-5, the V gene TRBV4-1; perhaps TRBD1 as D (6 bases). V lost 2 bases and J 4 bases, leaving 9 bases between the germline ends. Germline V gene data show CDR1 as MGHRA and CDR2 as YSYEKL. There are 14 residues in the CDR3.

Many counts were recorded for this clonotype. The chain uses TRBV9 and TRBJ2-7; 8 nucleotides agree with TRBD1. The CDR3 is 16 amino acids. Germline CDR1 and CDR2: SGDLS and YYNGEE. The ends lost 2 bases at V and 1 base at J; junction bases unmatched: 8. CDR3 amino acids: CASSVARTGNSYEQYF. The CDR3 DNA follows: TGTGCCAGCAGCGTCGCTAGGACAGGGAATTCCTACGAGCAGTACTTC.